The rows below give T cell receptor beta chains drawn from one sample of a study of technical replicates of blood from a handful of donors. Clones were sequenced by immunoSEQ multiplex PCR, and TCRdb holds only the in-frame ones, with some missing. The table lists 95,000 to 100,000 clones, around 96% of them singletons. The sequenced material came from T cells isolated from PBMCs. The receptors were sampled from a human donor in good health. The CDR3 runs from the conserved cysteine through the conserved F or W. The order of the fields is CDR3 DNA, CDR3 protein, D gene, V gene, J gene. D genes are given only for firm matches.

TGTGCCAGCAGCTCAGGACAGAGCAATCAGCCCCAGCATTTT,CASSSGQSNQPQHF,NA,TRBV5-4,TRBJ1-5
TGTGCCAGCAGTTCATCTTCAGGGGCTGGCCCCTCCGGATATGGCTACACCTTC,CASSSSSGAGPSGYGYTF,NA,TRBV28,TRBJ1-2
TGTGCCAGCAGTTACCGACGTGGCAGGCACTATGGCTACACCTTC,CASSYRRGRHYGYTF,NA,TRBV6-6,TRBJ1-2
TGTGCCAGCAGCCCTGTCTGGGCTTCTGACGGAAACACCATATATTTT,CASSPVWASDGNTIYF,NA,TRBV9,TRBJ1-3
TGTGCCACCTACAGTGGGTCCGAGCAGTACTTC,CATYSGSEQYF,NA,TRBV15,TRBJ2-7
TGTGCCAGCAGTGATGAAAGACTGGTTTTGAGGGGCTACACCTTC,CASSDERLVLRGYTF,NA,TRBV6-1,TRBJ1-2
TGTGCCTGGAGTGTCCTGAGCGGGGGGGCCAGTGAGCAGTACTTC,CAWSVLSGGASEQYF,TRBD2,TRBV30,TRBJ2-7
TGTGCCAGCAGTCGGGGGACGAGCACTGAAGCTTTCTTT,CASSRGTSTEAFF,NA,TRBV6-4,TRBJ1-1
TGTGCCAGCAGCGAGGGACAGGGGCATTACACAGATACGCAGTATTTT,CASSEGQGHYTDTQYF,TRBD1,TRBV9,TRBJ2-3
TGTGCCAGCAGTGAAGGGCAGGGCTGGGGCGAGCAGTACTTC,CASSEGQGWGEQYF,NA,TRBV6-1,TRBJ2-7